The rows below give T cell receptor beta chains drawn from one sample of a study of CD8 T cells in Susac syndrome. Using its own MiXCR run on the immunoSEQ multiplex PCR reads, TCRdb lists one record per CDR3 protein. The sample has 50,000 to 55,000 distinct CDR3 sequences, approximately 95% seen once. Sample: CD8+ T cells from PBMCs. Receptor source: a human donor with Susac syndrome. The CDR3 runs from the conserved cysteine through the conserved F or W. A D gene is named only where the DNA matches it firmly. Not all rows give a size; the values are once, few, many and, for expanded clones, a class.

J | D | V | size | DNA | CDR3
TRBJ2-3 | TRBD1 | TRBV19 | NA | TGTGCCAGTAGTCCAACGGGACAGGGGGCAGATACGCAGTATTTT | CASSPTGQGADTQYF
TRBJ2-7 | NA | TRBV28 | NA | TGTGCCAGCAGCCTGACGGGGACCTCCTACGAGCAGTACTTC | CASSLTGTSYEQYF
TRBJ2-7 | NA | TRBV27 | once | TGTGCCAGCAGTTTAAAGGAGGGGGGCTTCGAGCAGTACTTC | CASSLKEGGFEQYF
TRBJ2-7 | TRBD2 | TRBV12-3/TRBV12-4 | NA | TGTGCCAGCAGTCCGGGAGCGGGGTTACGCGAGCAGTACTTC | CASSPGAGLREQYF
TRBJ2-7 | TRBD1 | TRBV7-9 | NA | TGTGCCAGCAGCCGCCCCGGGACAGGGCCCTACGAGCAGTACTTC | CASSRPGTGPYEQYF
TRBJ2-2 | TRBD1 | TRBV20-1 | NA | TGCAGTGCTAGAGATCCCGGACAGGGGGACACCGGGGAGCTGTTTTTT | CSARDPGQGDTGELFF
TRBJ1-1 | NA | TRBV7-9 | NA | TGTGCCAGCAGCCTCGGGGGACTTGGCGACACTGAAGCTTTCTTT | CASSLGGLGDTEAFF
TRBJ2-7 | NA | TRBV29-1 | NA | TGCAGCGTTGTCAAGTCCTACGAGCAGTACTTC | CSVVKSYEQYF
TRBJ2-7 | TRBD1 | TRBV6-2/TRBV6-3 | NA | TGTGCCAGCAGTCCCCGGACAGGTTGGGGTATACGGGTCTACGAGCAGTACTTC | CASSPRTGWGIRVYEQYF
TRBJ2-7 | TRBD1 | TRBV20-1 | NA | TGCAGTGCTAGAGACCGGGACAGGGGGCTAGAGCAGTACTTC | CSARDRDRGLEQYF
TRBJ1-6 | NA | TRBV12-3/TRBV12-4 | NA | TGTGCCAGCAGTCCAACAAGGGCGAATTCACCCCTCCACTTT | CASSPTRANSPLHF
TRBJ2-1 | NA | TRBV4-3 | NA | TGCGCCAGCAGCCAAGATCCTGGTAGCGGAGGCAATGAGCAGTTCTTC | CASSQDPGSGGNEQFF
TRBJ1-2 | NA | TRBV5-6 | NA | TGTGCCAGCAGCTTAAGTTTCCGGGACGGTGGGGGCTACACCTTC | CASSLSFRDGGGYTF
TRBJ2-1 | NA | TRBV18 | once | TGTGCCAGCTCACCCGTAGCGGACTCCTACAATGAGCAGTTCTTC | CASSPVADSYNEQFF
TRBJ2-5 | TRBD2 | TRBV7-6 | NA | TGTGCCAGCAGCCCCCAACTAGCGGGCCAAGAGACCCAGTACTTC | CASSPQLAGQETQYF
TRBJ2-7 | NA | TRBV28 | NA | TGTGCCAGCAGTTTAATCCTAACCGAGCAGTACTTC | CASSLILTEQYF
TRBJ2-7 | TRBD2 | TRBV20-1 | NA | TGCAGTGCTGGCCCTAGCGGGGGGGCCGGGAAGCAGTACTTC | CSAGPSGGAGKQYF
TRBJ1-2 | NA | TRBV9 | NA | TGTGCCAGCAGCGGAGACACAGGTTCTTATGGCTACACCTTC | CASSGDTGSYGYTF
TRBJ2-1 | NA | TRBV19 | once | TGTGCCAGTAGTATTTTAGGGACTCAAAACAATGAGCAGTTCTTC | CASSILGTQNNEQFF
TRBJ2-7 | NA | TRBV11-2 | NA | TGTGCCAGCAGCTTAGGACAGATAAGCTACGAGCAGTACTTC | CASSLGQISYEQYF
TRBJ2-5 | NA | TRBV5-1 | NA | TGCGCCAGCAGCTTGGATTACTCCTCCCACAACGAGGCCCAGTACTTC | CASSLDYSSHNEAQYF
TRBJ2-1 | NA | TRBV6-2/TRBV6-3 | few | TGTGCCAGCAGTTACGGGGGGTATGAGCAGTTCTTC | CASSYGGYEQFF
TRBJ2-5 | NA | TRBV13 | once | TGTGCCAGCAGCTTCTCAGAGGGCCTGTACCAAGAGACCCAGTACTTC | CASSFSEGLYQETQYF
TRBJ2-6 | NA | TRBV9 | NA | TGTGCCAGCAGCTTCAGTCTCCAGGTGGGGGCCAACGTCCTGACTTTC | CASSFSLQVGANVLTF
TRBJ1-1 | TRBD1 | TRBV28 | NA | TGTGCCAGCAGGCCCTACGGACAGGACACTGAAGCTTTCTTT | CASRPYGQDTEAFF
TRBJ2-1 | NA | TRBV7-9 | NA | TGTGCCAGCAGCTTAGGGCCGACCGAGCAGTTCTTC | CASSLGPTEQFF
TRBJ1-2 | NA | TRBV27 | NA | TGTGCCACTGGGGGCCCCGCTAACTATGGCTACACCTTC | CATGGPANYGYTF
TRBJ1-1 | TRBD1 | TRBV5-4 | NA | TGTGCCACCCGGGACAGGGGGCTCACTGAAGCTTTCTTT | CATRDRGLTEAFF
TRBJ2-1 | NA | TRBV12-3/TRBV12-4 | NA | TGTGCCAGCAGTACACGAGACAACTCCTACAATGAGCAGTTCTTC | CASSTRDNSYNEQFF
TRBJ2-7 | NA | TRBV9 | NA | TGTGCCAGCAGCCCCGGACGGAACGAGCAGTACTTC | CASSPGRNEQYF
TRBJ1-6 | NA | TRBV11-2 | NA | TGTGCCAGCAGCTTAGACGAGGTTTCACCCCTCCACTTT | CASSLDEVSPLHF
TRBJ2-7 | NA | TRBV5-1 | NA | TGCGCCAGCAGCTCCCGAGGGTTTTCCTACGAGCAGTACTTC | CASSSRGFSYEQYF
TRBJ2-3 | TRBD1 | TRBV9 | NA | TGTGCCAGCAGCGAAGAGACAGGGCCAGATACGCAGTATTTT | CASSEETGPDTQYF